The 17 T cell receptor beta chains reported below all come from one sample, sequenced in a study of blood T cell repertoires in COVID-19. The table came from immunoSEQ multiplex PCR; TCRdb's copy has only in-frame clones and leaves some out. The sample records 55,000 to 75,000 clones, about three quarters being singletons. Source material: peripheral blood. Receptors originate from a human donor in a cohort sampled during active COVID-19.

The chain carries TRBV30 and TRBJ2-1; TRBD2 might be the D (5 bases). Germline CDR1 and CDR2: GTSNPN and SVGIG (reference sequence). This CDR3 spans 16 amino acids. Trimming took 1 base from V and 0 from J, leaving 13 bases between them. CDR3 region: CAWSGSGMSSYNEQFF. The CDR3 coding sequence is TGTGCCTGGAGTGGGTCGGGAATGAGCTCCTACAATGAGCAGTTCTTC.

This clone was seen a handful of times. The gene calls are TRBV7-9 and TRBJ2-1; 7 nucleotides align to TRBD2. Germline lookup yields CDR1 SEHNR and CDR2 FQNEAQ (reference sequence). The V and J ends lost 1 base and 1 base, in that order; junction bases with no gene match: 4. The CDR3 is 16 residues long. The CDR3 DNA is TGTGCCAGCAGCTTAGTGGGAGGGCGATCCTACAATGAGCAGTTCTTC. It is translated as CASSLVGGRSYNEQFF.

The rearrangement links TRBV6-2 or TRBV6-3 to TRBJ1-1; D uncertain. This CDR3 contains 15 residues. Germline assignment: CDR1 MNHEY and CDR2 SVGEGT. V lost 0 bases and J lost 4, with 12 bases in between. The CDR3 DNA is TGTGCCAGCAGTTACTCGAGGCGGAGTGGCACTGAAGCTTTCTTT. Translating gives CASSYSRRSGTEAFF.

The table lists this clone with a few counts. The CDR3 loop reads CASSPDPGYGYTF. The CDR3, as DNA: TGTGCCAGCAGCCCCGATCCGGGATATGGCTACACCTTC. The gene calls are TRBV6-5 and TRBJ1-2; no reliable D call. The CDR3 has 13 amino acids. CDR1 and CDR2 (germline): MNHEY, SVGAGI. The V gene lost 6 bases and the J gene lost 5 bases, with 13 bases spanning the gap.

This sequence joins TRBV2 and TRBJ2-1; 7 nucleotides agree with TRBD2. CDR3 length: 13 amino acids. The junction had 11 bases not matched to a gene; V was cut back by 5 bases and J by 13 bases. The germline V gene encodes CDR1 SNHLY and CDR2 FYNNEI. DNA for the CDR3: TGTGCCAGCAGTAAAGACACGGGAGGTCGACAGTTCTTC. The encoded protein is CASSKDTGGRQFF.

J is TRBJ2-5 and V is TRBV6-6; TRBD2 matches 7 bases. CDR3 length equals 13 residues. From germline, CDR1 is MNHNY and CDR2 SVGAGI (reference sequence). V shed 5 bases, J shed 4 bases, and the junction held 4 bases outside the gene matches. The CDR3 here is CASSRSSGETQYF. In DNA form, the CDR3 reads TGTGCCAGCAGTCGATCTAGCGGAGAGACCCAGTACTTC.

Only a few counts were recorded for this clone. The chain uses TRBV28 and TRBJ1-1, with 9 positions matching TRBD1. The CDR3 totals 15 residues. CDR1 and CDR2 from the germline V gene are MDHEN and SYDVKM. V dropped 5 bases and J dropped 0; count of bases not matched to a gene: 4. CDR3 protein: CASSLDRGLNTEAFF. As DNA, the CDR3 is TGTGCCAGCAGTCTGGACAGGGGCTTGAACACTGAAGCTTTCTTT.

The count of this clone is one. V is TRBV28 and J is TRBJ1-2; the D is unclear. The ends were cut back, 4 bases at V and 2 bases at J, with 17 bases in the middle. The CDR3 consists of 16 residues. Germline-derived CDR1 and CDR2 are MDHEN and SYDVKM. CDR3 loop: CASSSQKGDWNYGYTF. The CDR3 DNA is TGTGCCAGCAGTTCGCAGAAGGGAGATTGGAACTATGGCTACACCTTC.

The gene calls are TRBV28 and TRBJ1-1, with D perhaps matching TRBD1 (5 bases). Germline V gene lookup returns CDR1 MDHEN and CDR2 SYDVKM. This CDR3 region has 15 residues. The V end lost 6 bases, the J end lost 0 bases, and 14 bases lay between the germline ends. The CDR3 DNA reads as TGTGCCAGCAGACCTTCTACAGGCGTGAACACTGAAGCTTTCTTT. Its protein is CASRPSTGVNTEAFF. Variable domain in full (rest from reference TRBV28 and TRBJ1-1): DVKVTQSSRYLVKRTGEKVFLECVQDMDHENMFWYRQDPGLGLRLIYFSYDVKMKEKGDIPEGYSVSREKKERFSLILESASTNQTSMYLCASRPSTGVNTEAFFGQGTRLTVV.

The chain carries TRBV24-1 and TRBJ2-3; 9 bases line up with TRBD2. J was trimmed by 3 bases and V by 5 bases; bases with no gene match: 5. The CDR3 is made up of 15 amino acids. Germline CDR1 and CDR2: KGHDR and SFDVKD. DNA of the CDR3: TGTGCCACCAGTGCTCCGGGACTAGCAACAGATACGCAGTATTTT. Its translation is CATSAPGLATDTQYF.

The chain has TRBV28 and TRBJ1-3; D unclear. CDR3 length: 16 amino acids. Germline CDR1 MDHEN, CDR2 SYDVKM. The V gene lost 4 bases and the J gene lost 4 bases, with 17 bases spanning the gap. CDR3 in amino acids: CASSWAGVSSGNTIYF. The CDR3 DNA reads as TGTGCCAGCAGTTGGGCCGGGGTCAGTAGCGGAAACACCATATATTTT.

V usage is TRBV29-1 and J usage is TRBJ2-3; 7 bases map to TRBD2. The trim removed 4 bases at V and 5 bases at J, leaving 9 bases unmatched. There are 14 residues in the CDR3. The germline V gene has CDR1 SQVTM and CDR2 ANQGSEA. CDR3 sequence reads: CSVVGLAEQDTQYF. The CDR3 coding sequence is TGCAGCGTTGTCGGGCTAGCGGAGCAAGATACGCAGTATTTT.

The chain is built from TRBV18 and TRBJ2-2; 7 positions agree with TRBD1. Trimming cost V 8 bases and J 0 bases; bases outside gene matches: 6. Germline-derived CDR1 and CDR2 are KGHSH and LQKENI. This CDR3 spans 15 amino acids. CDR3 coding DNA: TGTGCCAGCCCCGTCAGGGGGACGAACACCGGGGAGCTGTTTTTT. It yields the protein CASPVRGTNTGELFF.

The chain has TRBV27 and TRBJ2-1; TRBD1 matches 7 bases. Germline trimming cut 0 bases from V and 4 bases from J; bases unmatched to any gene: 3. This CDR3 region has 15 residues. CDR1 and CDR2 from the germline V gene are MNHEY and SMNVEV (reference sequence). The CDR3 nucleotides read TGTGCCAGCAGTTTATCGGCAGGGGGTTACAATGAGCAGTTCTTC. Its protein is CASSLSAGGYNEQFF.

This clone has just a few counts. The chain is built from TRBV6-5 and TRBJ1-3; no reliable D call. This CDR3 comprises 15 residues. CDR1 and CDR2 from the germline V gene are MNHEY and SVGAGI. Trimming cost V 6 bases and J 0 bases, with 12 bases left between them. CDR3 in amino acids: CASSAPAASGNTIYF. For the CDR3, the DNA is TGTGCCAGCAGCGCGCCGGCGGCCTCTGGAAACACCATATATTTT.

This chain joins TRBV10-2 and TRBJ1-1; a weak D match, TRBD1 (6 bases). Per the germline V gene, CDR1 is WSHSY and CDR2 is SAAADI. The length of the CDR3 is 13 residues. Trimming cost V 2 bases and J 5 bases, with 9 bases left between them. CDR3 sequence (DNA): TGCGCCAGCAGTGAGGGGACAACGACTGAAGCTTTCTTT. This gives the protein CASSEGTTTEAFF.

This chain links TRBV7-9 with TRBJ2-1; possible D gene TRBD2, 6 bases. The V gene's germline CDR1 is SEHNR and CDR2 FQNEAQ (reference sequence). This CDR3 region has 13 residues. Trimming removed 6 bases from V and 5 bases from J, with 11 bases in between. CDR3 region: CASRSGTHNEQFF. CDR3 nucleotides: TGTGCCAGCAGGTCCGGGACTCACAATGAGCAGTTCTTC.